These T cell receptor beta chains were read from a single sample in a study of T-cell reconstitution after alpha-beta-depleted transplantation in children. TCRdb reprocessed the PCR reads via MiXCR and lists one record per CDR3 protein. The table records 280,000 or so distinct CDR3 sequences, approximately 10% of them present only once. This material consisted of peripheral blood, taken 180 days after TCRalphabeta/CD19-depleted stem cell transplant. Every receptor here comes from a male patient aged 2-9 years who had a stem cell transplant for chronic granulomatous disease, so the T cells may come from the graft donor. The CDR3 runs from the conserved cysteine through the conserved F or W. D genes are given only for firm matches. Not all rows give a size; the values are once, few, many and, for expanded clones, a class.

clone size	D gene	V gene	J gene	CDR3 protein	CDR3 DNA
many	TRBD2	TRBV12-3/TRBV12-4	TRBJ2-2	CASSFGSGGTGELFF	TGTGCCAGCAGTTTCGGTAGCGGGGGCACCGGGGAGCTGTTTTTT
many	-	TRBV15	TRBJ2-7	CATSRDHANSYEQYF	TGTGCCACCAGCAGAGATCACGCTAACTCCTACGAGCAGTACTTC
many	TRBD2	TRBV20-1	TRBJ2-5	CSAEGGIGAGGGETQYF	TGCAGTGCCGAAGGGGGCATAGGTGCGGGAGGGGGGGAGACCCAGTACTTC
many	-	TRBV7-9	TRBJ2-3	CASAAGATDTQYF	TGTGCCAGCGCCGCCGGAGCAACAGATACGCAGTATTTT
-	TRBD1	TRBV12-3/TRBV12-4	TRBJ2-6	CASSFRWDRLISGANVLTF	TGTGCCAGCAGTTTCCGGTGGGACAGACTAATCTCTGGGGCCAACGTCCTGACTTTC
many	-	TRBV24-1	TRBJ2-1	CATSDLNTSTYNEQFF	TGTGCCACCAGTGATTTAAACACCAGCACCTACAATGAGCAGTTCTTC
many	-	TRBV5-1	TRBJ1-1	CASSLGLGSTPEAFF	TGCGCCAGCAGCTTGGGCCTTGGGTCGACTCCTGAAGCTTTCTTT
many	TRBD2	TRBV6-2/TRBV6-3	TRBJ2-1	CASSPTTSGSRGEQFF	TGTGCCAGCAGCCCGACGACTAGCGGGAGTCGAGGAGAGCAGTTCTTC
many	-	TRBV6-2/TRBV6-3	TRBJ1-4	CASRDRRHEKLFF	TGTGCCAGCAGAGACCGGAGGCATGAAAAACTGTTTTTT
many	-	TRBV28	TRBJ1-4	CASSLGVRQEKLFF	TGTGCCAGCAGTTTGGGGGTCAGGCAGGAAAAACTGTTTTTT
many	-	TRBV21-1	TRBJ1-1	CASSSAGAKGNTEAFF	TGTGCCAGCAGCAGTGCGGGGGCGAAGGGGAACACTGAAGCTTTCTTT
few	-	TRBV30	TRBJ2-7	CAWRGQTYEQYF	TGTGCCTGGAGAGGACAGACCTACGAGCAGTACTTC
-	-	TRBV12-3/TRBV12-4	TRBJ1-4	CASRRQGGAKKLFF	TGTGCCAGCAGACGGCAGGGAGGGGCAAAAAAACTGTTTTTT
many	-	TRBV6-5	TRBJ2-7	CASSYGAGTQLEQYF	TGTGCCAGCAGTTACGGGGCGGGAACCCAGCTCGAGCAGTACTTC
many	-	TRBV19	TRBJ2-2	CASSINLQINTGELFF	TGTGCCAGTAGTATTAATCTTCAGATTAACACCGGGGAGCTGTTTTTT
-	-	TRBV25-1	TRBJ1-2	CASASGNYGYTF	TGTGCCAGCGCGTCCGGGAACTATGGCTACACCTTC
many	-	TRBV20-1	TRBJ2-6	CSARDPRKVAGANVLTF	TGCAGTGCTAGAGATCCTAGAAAGGTCGCTGGGGCCAACGTCCTGACTTTC
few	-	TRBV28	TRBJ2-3	CASSFARSTDTQYF	TGTGCCAGCAGTTTTGCCCGTAGCACAGATACGCAGTATTTT
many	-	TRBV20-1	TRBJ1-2	CSARVVQGKFGYTF	TGCAGTGCTAGAGTCGTACAGGGAAAGTTTGGCTACACCTTC
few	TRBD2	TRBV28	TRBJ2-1	CASSSELAGVHEQFF	TGTGCCAGCAGTTCTGAACTAGCGGGAGTACATGAGCAGTTCTTC
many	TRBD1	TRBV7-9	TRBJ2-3	CASSPLGQGYDTQYF	TGTGCCAGCAGCCCCCTGGGACAGGGGTACGATACGCAGTATTTT
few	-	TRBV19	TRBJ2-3	CASSIGGTITDTQYF	TGTGCCAGTAGTATAGGGGGCACTATCACAGATACGCAGTATTTT
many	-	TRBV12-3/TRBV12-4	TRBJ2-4	CASSLGDTRAKNIQYF	TGTGCCAGCAGTTTGGGAGACACAAGAGCCAAAAACATTCAGTACTTC
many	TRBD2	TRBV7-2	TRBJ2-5	CACGSSGRATETQYF	TGTGCCTGCGGCTCTAGCGGGAGGGCCACAGAGACCCAGTACTTC
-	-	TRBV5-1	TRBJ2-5	CASSLISPKTKYF	TGCGCCAGCAGCTTGATTAGTCCTAAGACCAAGTACTTC
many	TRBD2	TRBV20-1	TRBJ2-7	CSARDPWGGGAYEQYF	TGCAGTGCTAGAGATCCCTGGGGGGGAGGGGCCTACGAGCAGTACTTC
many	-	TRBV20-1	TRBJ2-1	CSAKASNYNEQFF	TGCAGTGCCAAGGCTAGCAACTACAATGAGCAGTTCTTC